This passage covers 20 T cell receptor beta chains from one sample sequenced in a study of blood T cells in healthy people across ages (dated by TCRdb to the mid-2010s). The library relied on 5' RACE. Sequencing was carried out with an Illumina HiSeq 2500. A second PCR of 7 to 11 cycles was run with a J-beta primer mix and a sample-barcoded 5' primer. Starting from the raw public reads, TCRdb applied fastp trimming at Q25, assembled clones with MiXCR and retained in-frame beta chains. Entries that share a CDR3 protein sequence are merged under the most common genes and DNA. This sample gives roughly 1.4 million distinct CDR3 sequences in total; around 55% of them show up just once. The top ten hold roughly 6.3% of the sample. The specimen was blood. Receptor source: a man between 18 and 29 years old in good health.

The sample holds a few counts of this clonotype. The chain has TRBV29-1 and TRBJ2-1; possibly TRBD1 for D (5 bases). The CDR3 runs 15 residues. The germline gives CDR1 SQVTM, CDR2 ANQGSEA. Trimming left V 5 bases short and J 2 bases short, with 16 bases between. For the CDR3, the DNA is TGCAGCGTTAAACTGGTGCAGGACACCTACAATGAGCAGTTCTTC. Translated: CSVKLVQDTYNEQFF.

The gene calls are TRBV20-1 and TRBJ1-3; D perhaps matches TRBD1 (5 bases). Per germline, CDR1 DFQATT and CDR2 SNEGSKA (reference sequence). Deletions cut 6 bases from V and 0 bases from J, with 15 bases between. This CDR3 has 15 residues. CDR3 protein: CSALGGDVSGNTIYF. The CDR3 region has the DNA TGCAGTGCCCTGGGTGGGGACGTCTCTGGAAACACCATATATTTT.

The chain links TRBV27 to TRBJ2-2; 9 bases map to TRBD2. Trimming cost V 6 bases and J 4 bases; bases outside gene matches: 3. From germline, CDR1 is MNHEY and CDR2 SMNVEV (reference sequence). The CDR3 is made up of 14 amino acids. CDR3 DNA: TGTGCCAGCAGGATAGCGGGGGTCACCGGGGAGCTGTTTTTT. Translation: CASRIAGVTGELFF.

CDR3 amino acids: CSARDRTVPNYGYTF. The CDR3 coding sequence is TGCAGTGCTAGAGATCGGACAGTCCCTAACTATGGCTACACCTTC. The V call is TRBV20-1, the J call TRBJ1-2, with a possible D match to TRBD1 (6 bases). The length of the CDR3 is 15 residues. Germline assignment: CDR1 DFQATT and CDR2 SNEGSKA (reference sequence). V was clipped by 0 bases and J by 0 bases, with 11 bases between them.

This clonotype was detected only a few times. The V and J genes are TRBV4-1 and TRBJ2-4; tentative D call: TRBD1 (8 bases). V gave up 3 bases and J gave up 9 bases, with 18 bases separating them. Germline V gene lookup returns CDR1 MGHRA and CDR2 YSYEKL. The CDR3 has 15 amino acids. CDR3: CASSHRVTGEGIQYF. CDR3 sequence (DNA): TGCGCCAGCAGCCATCGCGTGACAGGGGAGGGCATTCAGTACTTC.

The chain couples TRBV4-2 to TRBJ2-7; TRBD1 or TRBD2 may be the D gene (5 bases each). Trimming pared 4 bases from V and 9 bases from J, leaving 16 bases between. CDR3 size: 13 residues. The germline V gene encodes CDR1 LGHNA and CDR2 YNFKEQ. The CDR3 region has the DNA TGTGCCAGCAGCCCATCAGGCCCGAGGGGGCAGTACTTC. This translates into CASSPSGPRGQYF.

The table lists this clonotype with a few counts. This chain uses TRBV29-1 with TRBJ2-5; 8 nucleotides line up with TRBD1. From germline, CDR1 is SQVTM and CDR2 ANQGSEA. Germline trimming cut 6 bases from V and 5 bases from J; bases unmatched to any gene: 11. CDR3 size: 14 residues. The CDR3 sequence is CSVEWTGWRETQYF. CDR3 nucleotides: TGCAGCGTGGAGTGGACAGGGTGGAGGGAGACCCAGTACTTC. The full variable domain, rest sourced from reference TRBV29-1 and TRBJ2-5, is SAVISQKPSRDICQRGTSLTIQCQVDSQVTMMFWYRQQPGQSLTLIATANQGSEATYESGFVIDKFPISRPNLTFSTLTVSNMSPEDSSIYLCSVEWTGWRETQYFGPGTRLLVL.

The chain recombines TRBV5-1 with TRBJ2-7, with 7 bases identical to TRBD1. This CDR3 has 15 amino acids. CDR1 and CDR2 (germline): SGHRS, YFSETQ. Germline trimming cut 4 bases from V and 0 bases from J; bases unmatched to any gene: 7. In DNA, the CDR3 is TGCGCCAGCAGCCCCCGGGACAGCGGCTCCTACGAGCAGTACTTC. Translated: CASSPRDSGSYEQYF.

There are a few counts of this clonotype. The chain carries TRBV2 and TRBJ2-4; D is undetermined. The J call may not be correct, given that the DNA end is closer to TRBJ2-5. Germline CDR1 is SNHLY and CDR2 is FYNNEI. This CDR3 is 15 amino acids long. The CDR3 nucleotides are TGTGCCAGCAGTGAAGCGGGTGTACTCCAGGAGACCCAGTACTTC. Protein sequence: CASSEAGVLQETQYF.

J is TRBJ1-2 and V is TRBV4-3, with D unclear. Germline assignment: CDR1 LGHNA and CDR2 YSLEER. CDR3 length: 13 residues. V lost 1 base and J 8 bases, leaving 11 bases between the germline ends. The DNA for the CDR3 is TGCGCCAGCAGCCAAGCTCCCCTAGGAGGCTACACCTTC. Translated: CASSQAPLGGYTF.

The genes are TRBV27 and TRBJ2-5; D might be TRBD2 (5 bases). The DNA end is a closer match to TRBJ2-7, so the J assignment may be wrong. Germline V CDR1 and CDR2: MNHEY, SMNVEV (reference sequence). This CDR3 comprises 15 residues. The CDR3 loop is CASSLAGNGDYEQYF. CDR3 sequence (DNA): TGTGCCAGCAGTTTAGCGGGCAACGGCGACTACGAGCAGTACTTC.

The rearrangement links TRBV7-9 to TRBJ2-1; 10 nucleotides align to TRBD1. Germline values: CDR1 SEHNR, CDR2 FQNEAQ (reference sequence). Trimming at V came to 3 bases and at J to 4 bases, leaving 12 bases not matched to a gene. The CDR3 has 18 residues. The CDR3 bases are TGTGCCAGCAGCTTGGGGACAGGGGTTGCCATTCGGTACAATGAGCAGTTCTTC. As protein: CASSLGTGVAIRYNEQFF.

The rearrangement links TRBV12-5 to TRBJ2-5; TRBD1 agrees at 10 bases. Germline CDR1 is LGHNT and CDR2 is FRNRAP. Unmatched junction bases numbered 7, after V lost 1 base and J lost 2 bases. The CDR3 totals 17 residues. The CDR3 loop reads CASGLGGTGESQETQYF. For the CDR3, the DNA is TGTGCTAGTGGTTTGGGGGGGACAGGGGAGTCTCAAGAGACCCAGTACTTC.

V and J are TRBV6-6 and TRBJ1-1, with D possibly being TRBD1 (6 bases). There are 13 residues in the CDR3. Germline V gives CDR1 MNHNY, CDR2 SVGAGI (reference sequence). Trimming took off 7 bases at V and 1 base at J, with 10 bases between the two ends. The CDR3 DNA reads TGTGCCAGCATTGACAGGTCGAACACTGAAGCTTTCTTT. It yields the protein CASIDRSNTEAFF.

The chain recombines TRBV5-1 with TRBJ2-1, with a possible D match to TRBD2 (5 bases). With 6 bases removed from V and 4 bases from J, the gap between germline ends came to 20 bases. The CDR3 runs 16 residues. CDR1 and CDR2 (germline): SGHRS, YFSETQ. DNA for the CDR3: TGCGCCAGCATACCCGGCGGAGGCAGAGCTTACAATGAGCAGTTCTTC. This codes for CASIPGGGRAYNEQFF.

This chain uses TRBV2 with TRBJ1-1; D is undetermined. The V gene's germline CDR1 is SNHLY and CDR2 FYNNEI. The CDR3 runs 13 residues. The V and J ends lost 0 bases and 4 bases respectively, with 6 bases between them. The DNA for the CDR3 is TGTGCCAGCAGTGAAGCGCCTCCCACTGAAGCTTTCTTT. Protein product: CASSEAPPTEAFF.

The chain has TRBV27 and TRBJ2-7, with no clear D. The CDR3 spans 14 residues. V shed 2 bases and J shed 0 bases, with 8 bases lying between them. Germline V gene data show CDR1 as MNHEY and CDR2 as SMNVEV (reference sequence). CDR3 amino acids: CASSLMQSSYEQYF. The CDR3 region has the DNA TGTGCCAGCAGTTTAATGCAGTCCTCCTACGAGCAGTACTTC.

The CDR3 DNA sequence: TGTGCCAGCAGCAAGGATGGGTTCCTGGACTACGAGCAGTACTTC. Protein: CASSKDGFLDYEQYF. The chain is built from TRBV3-1 and TRBJ2-7; D ambiguous. Germline V gives CDR1 LGHDT, CDR2 YNNKEL (reference sequence). This CDR3 comprises 15 residues. Trimming removed 5 bases from V and 3 bases from J, with 17 bases in between.

This chain uses TRBV4-1 with TRBJ2-7; 9 positions match TRBD1. The V and J ends lost 1 base and 3 bases, in that order; junction bases with no gene match: 4. This CDR3 spans 15 amino acids. The germline gives CDR1 MGHRA, CDR2 YSYEKL. The CDR3 nucleotides read TGCGCCAGCAGCCAAGGGACAGGGGTCAACTACGAGCAGTACTTC. Translating it yields CASSQGTGVNYEQYF.

This clonotype was detected a few times. This chain connects TRBV29-1 to TRBJ2-7, with 7 bases lining up with TRBD1. The CDR3 length is 13 residues. CDR1 is SQVTM and CDR2 is ANQGSEA in the germline V gene. Germline trimming cut 7 bases from V and 4 bases from J; bases unmatched to any gene: 10. The DNA of the CDR3 is TGCAGCGCCTCATCAACAGGGGATTACGAGCAGTACTTC. Its translation: CSASSTGDYEQYF.